What follows are 10 T cell receptor beta chains derived from one specimen sequenced in a study of beta chain features in type 1 diabetes. Overall study findings and caveats: Within each of all four CD4+ subsets, Type 1 diabetes patients had TCRB CDR3s that were moderately but significantly shorter.

No cognate antigen is known for these TCRs. The whole isolated RNA underwent reverse transcription, so sequencing captured expressed TCRB transcripts. Sequenced by immunoSEQ multiplex PCR; TCRdb stores in-frame clones only, minus some. The repertoire holds around 250,000 clones, with around 24% as singletons. Sequenced sample: naive CD4+ T cells from blood. The receptor set was obtained from a woman in her twenties or thirties with type 1 diabetes.

This sequence joins TRBV29-1 and TRBJ2-1, with 7 positions matching TRBD1. CDR1 and CDR2 from the germline V gene are SQVTM and ANQGSEA. After removal of 0 bases from V and 11 bases from J, the junction contained 7 bases not matched to a gene. The CDR3 totals 13 residues. CDR3 in DNA: TGCAGCGTTGAAGATGTACAGGGGTATAAGCAGTTCTTC. Protein: CSVEDVQGYKQFF.

The chain has TRBV29-1 and TRBJ1-5; weak D call: TRBD1 (6 bases). The length of the CDR3 is 13 residues. Germline CDR1 reads SQVTM; CDR2 reads ANQGSEA. The germline V and J ends were trimmed by 4 bases and 1 base, with 8 bases remaining between them. The CDR3, as DNA: TGCAGCGTTGTACAGGGAAGCAATCAGCCCCAGCATTTT. This sequence encodes CSVVQGSNQPQHF.

This clone was counted between two and nine times. This chain links TRBV10-3 with TRBJ2-1, with D perhaps TRBD1 (6 bases). The CDR3 loop spans 15 amino acids. Germline V lookup: CDR1 ENHRY, CDR2 SYGVKD. V was clipped by 10 bases and J by 3 bases, with 19 bases between them. The CDR3 loop is CATLTLRDNYNEQFF. The DNA of the CDR3 is TGTGCCACCCTCACGCTCCGGGACAACTACAATGAGCAGTTCTTC.

The rearrangement links TRBV6-6 to TRBJ2-7, with unresolved D. There are 12 residues in the CDR3. V was clipped by 4 bases and J by 5 bases, with 9 bases between them. CDR1 is MNHNY, CDR2 SVGAGI, per germline (reference sequence). This CDR3 is CASSLVEDEQYF. For the CDR3, the DNA is TGTGCCAGCAGTTTAGTTGAGGACGAGCAGTACTTC.

The rearrangement joins TRBV7-2 to TRBJ1-2; unclear D gene. From germline, CDR1 is SGHTA and CDR2 FQGNSA. CDR3 length: 15 residues. V was trimmed by 5 bases and J by 9 bases, leaving 22 bases between them. In DNA, the CDR3 is TGTGCCAGCAGCGAATGGCCTAGCAGTCAAGGCCGCTACACCTTC. Translation gives CASSEWPSSQGRYTF.

This clone was picked up a small number of times. This chain connects TRBV6-6 to TRBJ1-5, with unresolved D. Germline CDR1 is MNHNY and CDR2 is SVGAGI (reference sequence). The CDR3 sequence is 13 residues long. V lost 4 bases and J 1 base, leaving 5 bases between the germline ends. CDR3 sequence (DNA): TGTGCCAGCAGTTCCCGGAGCAATCAGCCCCAGCATTTT. It codes for CASSSRSNQPQHF.

The rearrangement joins TRBV5-1 to TRBJ1-2, with 8 bases lining up with TRBD1. The CDR3 is 15 amino acids. Germline CDR1 is SGHRS and CDR2 is YFSETQ. V trimming: 1 base; J trimming: 3 bases; junction bases outside the gene matches: 5. The CDR3 spells CASSLSPGQDYGYTF. Here the CDR3 DNA reads TGCGCCAGCAGCTTGTCTCCGGGACAGGACTATGGCTACACCTTC.

This clone was detected a few times. The genes are TRBV5-1 and TRBJ1-1; no firm D call. Between the trimmed V and J ends, which lost 4 bases and 10 bases, there was a span of 20 bases. Germline CDR1 is SGHRS and CDR2 is YFSETQ. CDR3 length: 14 amino acids. CDR3: CASSPNSGSDRAFF. The CDR3 DNA reads TGCGCCAGCAGCCCAAATTCCGGGAGCGATCGAGCTTTCTTT.

This clone was picked up a small number of times. The rearrangement links TRBV7-2 to TRBJ2-1; D perhaps matches TRBD1 (5 bases). The germline V and J ends were trimmed by 4 bases and 0 bases, with 10 bases remaining between them. CDR1 and CDR2 (germline): SGHTA, FQGNSA. CDR3 length: 15 amino acids. This CDR3 is CASSSRQTSYNEQFF. For the CDR3, the DNA is TGTGCCAGCAGCTCACGACAGACCTCCTACAATGAGCAGTTCTTC.

This clone was observed a few times. The genes are TRBV19 and TRBJ1-2; 9 bases line up with TRBD1. Trimming removed 7 bases from V and 5 bases from J; junction bases left unmatched: 5. Per germline, CDR1 LNHDA and CDR2 SQIVND (reference sequence). The CDR3 contains 13 residues. CDR3 sequence: CASNFDRGYGYTF. The CDR3 nucleotides read TGTGCCAGTAATTTCGACAGGGGGTATGGCTACACCTTC. The variable domain in full, with the rest retrieved from reference TRBV19 and TRBJ1-2, is DGGITQSPKYLFRKEGQNVTLSCEQNLNHDAMYWYRQDPGQGLRLIYYSQIVNDFQKGDIAEGYSVSREKKESFPLTVTSAQKNPTAFYLCASNFDRGYGYTFGSGTRLTVV.